This T cell receptor (beta chain) was observed in a study of blood T cell repertoires in COVID-19. During active infection, Seattle patients enrolled and were then monitored through disease. In the original workflow: By means of reference gene primer amplification, nucleated cell counts were estimated. This table comes from immunoSEQ multiplex PCR, and its TCRdb copy is limited to in-frame clones, with some not included. That table supplies the V and J calls and clone size; D and trimming were determined from the DNA. The data show about 250,000 clones, about 87% seen once. V dropped 3 bases and J dropped 0; count of bases not matched to a gene: 7. In germline, CDR1 is LNHDA, CDR2 SQIVND (reference sequence). CDR3 size: 17 residues.

The material sequenced was peripheral blood. The clonotype comes from a woman aged 25 to 39 with COVID-19, enrolled during active disease. The chain joins TRBV19 to TRBJ2-1; 8 nucleotides line up with TRBD2. CDR3 amino acids: CASSIRGGLDSYNEQFF. The CDR3 DNA reads as TGTGCCAGTAGTATTAGGGGGGGACTAGACTCCTACAATGAGCAGTTCTTC.